This T cell receptor (beta chain) was documented in a study of CD8 T cells in ankylosing spondylitis. Notes on the study in general: Disease-linked clones reportedly showed significant enrichment in matched ankylosing spondylitis synovial fluid. A TCR beta motif made of roughly eight highly homologous variants seemed typical of ankylosing spondylitis blood.

For TCR beta, libraries came from quantitative 5'-RACE with molecular barcodes. TCRdb reprocessed the 5' RACE reads via MiXCR and lists one record per CDR3 protein. The sample consists of 200,000 to 300,000 distinct CDR3 sequences, 10% to 13% of them appearing once. This clonotype was found many times. Its antigen is currently unknown. Per germline, CDR1 DFQATT and CDR2 SNEGSKA (reference sequence). V shed 6 bases and J shed 0 bases, with 17 bases lying between them. This CDR3 is 15 amino acids long. The genes are TRBV20-1 and TRBJ1-1, with a possible D match to TRBD1 (6 bases). This TCR derives from a male donor with ankylosing spondylitis or in good health (not recorded which). The sample comprised blood, either unsorted or a sorted T cell fraction (not recorded which). The CDR3 bases are TGCAGTGCGGAGAAATCGGGGGCCCTGAACACTGAAGCTTTCTTT. It encodes CSAEKSGALNTEAFF.